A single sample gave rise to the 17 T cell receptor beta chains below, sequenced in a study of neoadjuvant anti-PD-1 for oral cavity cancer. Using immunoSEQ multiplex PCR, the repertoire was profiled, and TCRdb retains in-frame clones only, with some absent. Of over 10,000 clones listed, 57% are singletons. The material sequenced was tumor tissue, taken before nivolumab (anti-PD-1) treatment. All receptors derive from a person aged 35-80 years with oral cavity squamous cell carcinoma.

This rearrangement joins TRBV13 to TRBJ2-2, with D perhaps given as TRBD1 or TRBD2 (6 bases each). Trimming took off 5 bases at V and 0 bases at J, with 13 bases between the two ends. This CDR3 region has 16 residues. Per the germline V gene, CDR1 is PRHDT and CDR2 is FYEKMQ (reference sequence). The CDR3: CASSPGDTANTGELFF. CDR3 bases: TGTGCCAGCAGCCCGGGGGACACCGCGAACACCGGGGAGCTGTTTTTT.

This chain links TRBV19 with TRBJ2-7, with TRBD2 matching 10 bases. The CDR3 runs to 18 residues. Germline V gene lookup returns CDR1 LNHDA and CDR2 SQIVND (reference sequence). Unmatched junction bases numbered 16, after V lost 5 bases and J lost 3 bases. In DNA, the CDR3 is TGTGCCAGTAGTGGCGACGTCCGCAGGACTAGCGGAAGCTACGAGCAGTACTTC. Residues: CASSGDVRRTSGSYEQYF.

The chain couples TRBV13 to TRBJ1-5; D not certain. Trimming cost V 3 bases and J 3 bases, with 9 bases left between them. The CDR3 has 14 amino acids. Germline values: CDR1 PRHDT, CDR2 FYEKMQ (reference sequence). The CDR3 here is CASSFGKNNQPQHF. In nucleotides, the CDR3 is TGTGCCAGCAGCTTTGGCAAAAACAATCAGCCCCAGCATTTT.

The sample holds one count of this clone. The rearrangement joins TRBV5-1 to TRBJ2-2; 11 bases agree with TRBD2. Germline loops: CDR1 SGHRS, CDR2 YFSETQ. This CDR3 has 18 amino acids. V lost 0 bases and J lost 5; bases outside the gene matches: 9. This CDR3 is CASSLGGTSGGRTGELFF. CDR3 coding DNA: TGCGCCAGCAGCTTGGGCGGGACTAGCGGAGGAAGGACCGGGGAGCTGTTTTTT.

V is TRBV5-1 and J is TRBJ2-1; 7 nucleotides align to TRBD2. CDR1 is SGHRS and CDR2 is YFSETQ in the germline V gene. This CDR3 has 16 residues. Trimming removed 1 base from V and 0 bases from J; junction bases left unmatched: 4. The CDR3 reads CASSLWGGSSYNEQFF. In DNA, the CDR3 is TGCGCCAGCAGCTTGTGGGGCGGGAGCTCCTACAATGAGCAGTTCTTC. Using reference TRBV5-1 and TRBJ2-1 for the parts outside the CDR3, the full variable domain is KAGVTQTPRYLIKTRGQQVTLSCSPISGHRSVSWYQQTPGQGLQFLFEYFSETQRNKGNFPGRFSGRQFSNSRSEMNVSTLELGDSALYLCASSLWGGSSYNEQFFGPGTRLTVL.

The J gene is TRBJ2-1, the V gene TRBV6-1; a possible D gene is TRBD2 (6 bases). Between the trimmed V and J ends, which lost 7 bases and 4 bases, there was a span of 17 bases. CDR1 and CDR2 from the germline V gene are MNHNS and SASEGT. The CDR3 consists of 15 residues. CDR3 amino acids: CASTLWDWDYNEQFF. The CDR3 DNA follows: TGTGCCAGCACTTTGTGGGACTGGGATTACAATGAGCAGTTCTTC.

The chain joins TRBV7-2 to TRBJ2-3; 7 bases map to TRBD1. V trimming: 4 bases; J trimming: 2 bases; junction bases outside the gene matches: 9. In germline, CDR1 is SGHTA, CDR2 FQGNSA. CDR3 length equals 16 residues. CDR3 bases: TGTGCCAGCAGCTCCGCCCGACAGGGACCCACAGATACGCAGTATTTT. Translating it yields CASSSARQGPTDTQYF.

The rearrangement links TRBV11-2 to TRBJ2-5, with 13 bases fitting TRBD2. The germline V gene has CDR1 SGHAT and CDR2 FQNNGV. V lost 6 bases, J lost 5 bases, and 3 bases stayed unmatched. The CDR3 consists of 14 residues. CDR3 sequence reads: CASSWTSGSETQYF. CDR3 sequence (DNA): TGTGCCAGCAGTTGGACTAGCGGGAGTGAGACCCAGTACTTC.

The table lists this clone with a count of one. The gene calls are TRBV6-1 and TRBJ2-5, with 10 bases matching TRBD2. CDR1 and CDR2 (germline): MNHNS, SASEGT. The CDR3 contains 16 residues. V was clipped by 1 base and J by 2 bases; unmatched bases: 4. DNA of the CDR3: TGTGCCAGCAGTGAAGTGGCTAGCGGGAGTCAAGAGACCCAGTACTTC. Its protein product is CASSEVASGSQETQYF.

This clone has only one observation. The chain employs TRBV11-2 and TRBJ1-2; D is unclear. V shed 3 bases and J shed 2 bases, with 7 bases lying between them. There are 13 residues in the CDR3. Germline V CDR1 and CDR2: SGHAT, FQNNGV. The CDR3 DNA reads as TGTGCCAGCAGCTTGTCCGGGAACTATGGCTACACCTTC. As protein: CASSLSGNYGYTF.

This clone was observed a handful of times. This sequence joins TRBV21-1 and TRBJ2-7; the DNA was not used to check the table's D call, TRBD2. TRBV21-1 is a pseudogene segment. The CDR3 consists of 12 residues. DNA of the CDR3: TGTGCCAGCAGCAAGAGGAGGGAAGAGCAGTACTTC. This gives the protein CASSKRREEQYF.

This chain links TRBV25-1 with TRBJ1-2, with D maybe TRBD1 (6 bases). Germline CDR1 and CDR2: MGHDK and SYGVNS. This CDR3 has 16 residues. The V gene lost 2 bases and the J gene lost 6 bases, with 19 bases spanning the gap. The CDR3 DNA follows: TGTGCCAGCAGTGAAACGGGGACACTAGCTTCGGATGGCTACACCTTC. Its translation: CASSETGTLASDGYTF.

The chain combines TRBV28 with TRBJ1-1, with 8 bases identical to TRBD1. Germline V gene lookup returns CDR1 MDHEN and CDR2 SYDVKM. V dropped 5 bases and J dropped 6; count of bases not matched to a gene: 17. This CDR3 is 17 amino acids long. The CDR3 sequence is CASSAGVAGGRLAEAFF. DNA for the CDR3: TGTGCCAGCAGTGCAGGAGTCGCAGGGGGCCGATTGGCTGAAGCTTTCTTT.

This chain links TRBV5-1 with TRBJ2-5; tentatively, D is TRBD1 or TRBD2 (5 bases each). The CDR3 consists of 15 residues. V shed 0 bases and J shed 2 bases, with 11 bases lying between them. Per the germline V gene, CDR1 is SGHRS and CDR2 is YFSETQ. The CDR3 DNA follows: TGCGCCAGCAGCTTGGCCTGGGACGGGCAAGAGACCCAGTACTTC. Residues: CASSLAWDGQETQYF.

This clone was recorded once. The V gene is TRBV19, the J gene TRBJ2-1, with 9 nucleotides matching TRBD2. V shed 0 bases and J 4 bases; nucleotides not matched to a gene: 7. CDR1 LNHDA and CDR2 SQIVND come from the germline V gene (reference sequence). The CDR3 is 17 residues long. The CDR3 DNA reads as TGTGCCAGTAGTATAGATCTTGCTAGCGGGAAATACAATGAGCAGTTCTTC. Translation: CASSIDLASGKYNEQFF.

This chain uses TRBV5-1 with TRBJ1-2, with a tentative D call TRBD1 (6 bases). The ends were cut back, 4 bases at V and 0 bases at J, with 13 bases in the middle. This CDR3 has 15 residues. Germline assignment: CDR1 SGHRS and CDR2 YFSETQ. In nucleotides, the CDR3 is TGCGCCAGCAGCCCCAAGACAGGATCTAACTATGGCTACACCTTC. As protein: CASSPKTGSNYGYTF.

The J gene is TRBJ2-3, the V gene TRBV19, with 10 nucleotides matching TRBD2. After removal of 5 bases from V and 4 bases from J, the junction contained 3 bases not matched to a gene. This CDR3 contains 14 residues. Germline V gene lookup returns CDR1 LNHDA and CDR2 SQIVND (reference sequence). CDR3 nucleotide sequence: TGTGCCAGTAGTTCAGCGGGAGGGGCAGATACGCAGTATTTT. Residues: CASSSAGGADTQYF.